This T cell receptor beta chain was observed in a study of chemoradiotherapy in HPV16-positive cancers. Findings of the study overall: During treatment, candidate HPV-specific clones and E7-related motifs expanded in tumor.

Data came from immunoSEQ multiplex PCR; TCRdb stores just in-frame clones and leaves some out. The sample includes 1,500 to 2,000 clones, roughly 87% seen only once; the top ten take less than 8%. This clone was seen more than once but under ten times. As yet, its antigen is unknown. This TCR was recovered from a human donor with HPV-associated anogenital cancer. This sample comprised tumor tissue, obtained from a patient who underwent chemoradiotherapy.

CDR3 sequence: CASSQDPPGGTGDTQYF. CDR3 DNA: TGCGCCAGCAGCCAAGATCCACCCGGGGGGACTGGAGATACGCAGTATTTT. This chain links TRBV4-3 with TRBJ2-3; 7 bases fit TRBD2. Trimming at V came to 0 bases and at J to 5 bases, leaving 11 bases not matched to a gene. This CDR3 comprises 17 residues. Germline-derived CDR1 and CDR2 are LGHNA and YSLEER.